This T cell receptor beta chain was sequenced in a study of blood T cell repertoires in COVID-19. This clone showed up just a few times. Germline values: CDR1 LGHNA, CDR2 YSLEER. Between the trimmed V and J ends, which lost 0 bases and 4 bases, there was a span of 12 bases. The CDR3 runs to 15 residues. Profiling relied on immunoSEQ multiplex PCR, and the TCRdb table lists in-frame clones only, not all of them. The table records some 96,000 clones, 85% to 90% of them present only once. The V and J genes are TRBV4-3 and TRBJ1-2; possible D gene TRBD1, 6 bases. The sample taken for sequencing was peripheral blood. The receptor's source is a human donor in a cohort sampled during active COVID-19. Written as DNA, the CDR3 is TGCGCCAGCAGCCAAGATAGGGGGTTAAGCTATGGCTACACCTTC. It is translated as CASSQDRGLSYGYTF.